The rows below give T cell receptor beta chains drawn from one sample of a study of OX40 agonist ivuxolimab in advanced cancers. Only in-frame clones appear in the TCRdb table, and some are missing; sequencing was by immunoSEQ multiplex PCR. This repertoire shows 65,000 to 70,000 clones, around four fifths found once; its top ten account for under 2.5%. The specimen was CD4+ or CD8+ T cells sorted from blood, collected in a trial of the OX40 agonist ivuxolimab. The source of these receptors is an adult with an advanced solid tumor such as melanoma, head and neck, liver or kidney cancer. CDR3s include the opening cysteine and the closing phenylalanine or tryptophan. D genes are given only for firm matches. A clone size is listed for some rows: how often the clone was seen (once, few, many), or a class if it is expanded.

V gene: TRBV5-4; clone size: NA; D gene: TRBD1; J gene: TRBJ2-7; CDR3 DNA: TGTGCCAGCAGCTCTCCGGGACAGGGGGCTTTCGAGCAGTACTTC; CDR3 protein: CASSSPGQGAFEQYF
V gene: TRBV15; clone size: NA; D gene: TRBD1; J gene: TRBJ2-2; CDR3 DNA: TGTGCCACCAGCAGCCGGACAGGGTCTTCCGGGGAGCTGTTTTTT; CDR3 protein: CATSSRTGSSGELFF
V gene: TRBV6-1; clone size: few; D gene: TRBD1; J gene: TRBJ2-7; CDR3 DNA: TGTGCCAGCAGTGAGTGGGACAGGGTCTCCTACGAGCAGTACTTC; CDR3 protein: CASSEWDRVSYEQYF
V gene: TRBV19; clone size: NA; D gene: NA; J gene: TRBJ1-5; CDR3 DNA: TGTGCCAGTGGCCGGGACTATAGCAATCAGCCCCAGCATTTT; CDR3 protein: CASGRDYSNQPQHF
V gene: TRBV19; clone size: NA; D gene: NA; J gene: TRBJ1-6; CDR3 DNA: TGTGCCAGTGGGAGAGGGGGGGTTGATTCACCCCTCCACTTT; CDR3 protein: CASGRGGVDSPLHF
V gene: TRBV10-2; clone size: NA; D gene: NA; J gene: TRBJ1-4; CDR3 DNA: TGCGCCAGCAGAGTGCGGGGTGGAGAAAAACTGTTTTTT; CDR3 protein: CASRVRGGEKLFF
V gene: TRBV9; clone size: few; D gene: NA; J gene: TRBJ1-4; CDR3 DNA: TGTGCCAGCAGCCCTCGAGAGGGCACTAATGAAAAACTGTTTTTT; CDR3 protein: CASSPREGTNEKLFF
V gene: TRBV19; clone size: NA; D gene: NA; J gene: TRBJ2-6; CDR3 DNA: TGTGCCAGTAGTATAAGGGGACTTCTCTCTGGGGCCAACGTCCTGACTTTC; CDR3 protein: CASSIRGLLSGANVLTF
V gene: TRBV4-1; clone size: NA; D gene: NA; J gene: TRBJ1-6; CDR3 DNA: TGCGCCAGCAGCCCCCTGGGAGGAGGGCGGAGAAATAATTCACCCCTCCACTTT; CDR3 protein: CASSPLGGGRRNNSPLHF
V gene: TRBV5-1; clone size: NA; D gene: NA; J gene: TRBJ1-4; CDR3 DNA: TGCGCCAGCAGCTTGGGGTACCCAACTAATGAAAAACTGTTTTTT; CDR3 protein: CASSLGYPTNEKLFF
V gene: TRBV5-1; clone size: NA; D gene: NA; J gene: TRBJ2-5; CDR3 DNA: TGCGCCAGCACCGGGGCAGGGGATGGAGAGACCCAGTACTTC; CDR3 protein: CASTGAGDGETQYF
V gene: TRBV7-9; clone size: NA; D gene: TRBD1; J gene: TRBJ2-3; CDR3 DNA: TGTGCCAGCAGCTTAGCAGGGGGCCGAGATACGCAGTATTTT; CDR3 protein: CASSLAGGRDTQYF
V gene: TRBV7-9; clone size: NA; D gene: NA; J gene: TRBJ1-1; CDR3 DNA: TGTGCCAGCAGCTCACAGGGAATGAACACTGAAGCTTTCTTT; CDR3 protein: CASSSQGMNTEAFF
V gene: TRBV7-7; clone size: NA; D gene: TRBD2; J gene: TRBJ2-3; CDR3 DNA: TGTGCCAGCAGCTTGGCGGGAGCGGCAGATACGCAGTATTTT; CDR3 protein: CASSLAGAADTQYF
V gene: TRBV27; clone size: NA; D gene: NA; J gene: TRBJ2-5; CDR3 DNA: TGTGCCAGCAGTTCCGTCTTATCGGGACAAGAGACCCAGTACTTC; CDR3 protein: CASSSVLSGQETQYF
V gene: TRBV21-1; clone size: NA; D gene: NA; J gene: TRBJ1-1; CDR3 DNA: TGTGCCAGCAGCACCCACCTCTCGAATATGAACACTGAAGCTTTCTTT; CDR3 protein: CASSTHLSNMNTEAFF
V gene: TRBV9; clone size: NA; D gene: TRBD1; J gene: TRBJ2-5; CDR3 DNA: TGTGCCAGCAGCGTACGGGGGGACAGGGAAGAGACCCAGTACTTC; CDR3 protein: CASSVRGDREETQYF
V gene: TRBV19; clone size: NA; D gene: NA; J gene: TRBJ2-1; CDR3 DNA: TGTGCCAGTAGTATAGACAGACTAGGAGGGCACAATGAGCAGTTCTTC; CDR3 protein: CASSIDRLGGHNEQFF
V gene: TRBV4-1; clone size: NA; D gene: NA; J gene: TRBJ2-2; CDR3 DNA: TGCGCCAGCAGCCAAGACCGGACGACCACCGGGGAGCTGTTTTTT; CDR3 protein: CASSQDRTTTGELFF
V gene: TRBV7-7; clone size: NA; D gene: NA; J gene: TRBJ2-5; CDR3 DNA: TGTGCCAGCAGCCCCCTCTCATTGGAGACCCAGTACTTC; CDR3 protein: CASSPLSLETQYF
V gene: TRBV27; clone size: once; D gene: NA; J gene: TRBJ2-2; CDR3 DNA: TGTGCCAGCACCATCCCCGGGGTGTCCGGGGAGCTGTTTTTT; CDR3 protein: CASTIPGVSGELFF
V gene: TRBV5-1; clone size: NA; D gene: NA; J gene: TRBJ2-1; CDR3 DNA: TGCGCCAGCAGCTTGGTTGGCCATTCCTACAATGAGCAGTTCTTC; CDR3 protein: CASSLVGHSYNEQFF
V gene: TRBV28; clone size: NA; D gene: NA; J gene: TRBJ2-3; CDR3 DNA: TGTGCCAGCATCCCCCAACAGGGTCTAAGCGTGGATACGCAGTATTTT; CDR3 protein: CASIPQQGLSVDTQYF